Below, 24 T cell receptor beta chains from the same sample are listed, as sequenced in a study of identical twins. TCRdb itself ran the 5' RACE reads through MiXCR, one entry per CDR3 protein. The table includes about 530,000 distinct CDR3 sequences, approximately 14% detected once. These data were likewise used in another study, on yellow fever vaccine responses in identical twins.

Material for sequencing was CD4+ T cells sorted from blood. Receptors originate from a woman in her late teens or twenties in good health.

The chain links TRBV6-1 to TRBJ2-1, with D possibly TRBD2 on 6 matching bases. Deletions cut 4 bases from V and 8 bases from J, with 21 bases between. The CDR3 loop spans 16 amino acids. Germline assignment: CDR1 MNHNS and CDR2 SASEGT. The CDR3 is CASSAAWTGVGYEQFF. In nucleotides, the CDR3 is TGTGCCAGCAGTGCCGCCTGGACGGGAGTTGGGTATGAGCAGTTCTTC.

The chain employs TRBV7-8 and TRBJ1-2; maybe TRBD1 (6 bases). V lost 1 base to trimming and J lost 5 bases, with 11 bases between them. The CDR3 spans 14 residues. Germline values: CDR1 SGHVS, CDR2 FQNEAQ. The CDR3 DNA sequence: TGTGCCAGCAGCTTAGACCCAGGGGTTTATGGCTACACCTTC. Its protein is CASSLDPGVYGYTF.

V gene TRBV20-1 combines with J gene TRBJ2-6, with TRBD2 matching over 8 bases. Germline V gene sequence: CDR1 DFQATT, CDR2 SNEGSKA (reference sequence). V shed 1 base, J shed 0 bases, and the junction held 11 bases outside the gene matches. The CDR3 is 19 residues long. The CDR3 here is CSARGAGVGGFSGANVLTF. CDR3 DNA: TGCAGTGCTAGAGGAGCGGGGGTGGGCGGATTCTCTGGGGCCAACGTCCTGACTTTC.

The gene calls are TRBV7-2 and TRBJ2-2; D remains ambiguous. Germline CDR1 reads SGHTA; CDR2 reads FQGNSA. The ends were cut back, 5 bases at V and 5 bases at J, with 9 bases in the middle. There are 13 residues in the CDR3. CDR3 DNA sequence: TGTGCCAGCAGCCCTAAGGTTACCGGGGAGCTGTTTTTT. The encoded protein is CASSPKVTGELFF.

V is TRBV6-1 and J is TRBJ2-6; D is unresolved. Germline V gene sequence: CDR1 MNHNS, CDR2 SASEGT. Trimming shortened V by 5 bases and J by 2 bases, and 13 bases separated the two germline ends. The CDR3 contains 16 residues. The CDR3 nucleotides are TGTGCCAGCAGTACCCTCGCCGGAGCTGGGGCCAACGTCCTGACTTTC. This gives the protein CASSTLAGAGANVLTF.

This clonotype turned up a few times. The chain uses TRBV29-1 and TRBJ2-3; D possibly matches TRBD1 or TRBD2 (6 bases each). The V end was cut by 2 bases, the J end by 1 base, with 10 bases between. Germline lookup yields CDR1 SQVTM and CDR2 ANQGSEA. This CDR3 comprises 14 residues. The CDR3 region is CSVETGAGTDTQYF. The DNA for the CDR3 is TGCAGCGTTGAAACGGGGGCGGGCACAGATACGCAGTATTTT.

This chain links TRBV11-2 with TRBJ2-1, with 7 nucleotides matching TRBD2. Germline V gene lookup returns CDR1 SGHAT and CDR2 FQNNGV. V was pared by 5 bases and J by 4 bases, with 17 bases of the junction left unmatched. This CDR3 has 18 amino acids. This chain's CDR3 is CASSRKGPGGVGYNEQFF. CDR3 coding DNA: TGTGCCAGCAGCCGAAAGGGGCCGGGGGGTGTTGGGTACAATGAGCAGTTCTTC.

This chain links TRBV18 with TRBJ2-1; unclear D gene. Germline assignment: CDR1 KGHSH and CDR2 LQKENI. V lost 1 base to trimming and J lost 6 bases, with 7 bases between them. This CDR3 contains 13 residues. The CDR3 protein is CASSPHRINEQFF. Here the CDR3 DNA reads TGTGCCAGCTCACCACACCGAATCAATGAGCAGTTCTTC.

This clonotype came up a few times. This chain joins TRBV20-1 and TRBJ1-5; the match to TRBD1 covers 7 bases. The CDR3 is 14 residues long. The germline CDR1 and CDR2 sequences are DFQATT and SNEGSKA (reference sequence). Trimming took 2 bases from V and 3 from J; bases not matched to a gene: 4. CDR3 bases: TGCAGTGCTAGATCACAGGGGAACAATCAGCCCCAGCATTTT. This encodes CSARSQGNNQPQHF.

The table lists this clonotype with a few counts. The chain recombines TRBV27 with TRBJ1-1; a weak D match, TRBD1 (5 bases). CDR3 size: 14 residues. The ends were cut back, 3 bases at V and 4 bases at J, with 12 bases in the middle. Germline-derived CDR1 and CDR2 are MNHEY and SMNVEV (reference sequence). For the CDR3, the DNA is TGTGCCAGCAGTTTTCGGGGCTTGGGCACTGAAGCTTTCTTT. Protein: CASSFRGLGTEAFF.

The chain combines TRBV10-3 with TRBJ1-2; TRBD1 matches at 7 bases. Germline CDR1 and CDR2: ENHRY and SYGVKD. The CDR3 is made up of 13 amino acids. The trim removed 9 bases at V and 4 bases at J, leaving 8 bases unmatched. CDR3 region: CAISQGLAYGYTF. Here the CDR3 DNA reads TGTGCCATTTCACAGGGGTTGGCCTATGGCTACACCTTC.

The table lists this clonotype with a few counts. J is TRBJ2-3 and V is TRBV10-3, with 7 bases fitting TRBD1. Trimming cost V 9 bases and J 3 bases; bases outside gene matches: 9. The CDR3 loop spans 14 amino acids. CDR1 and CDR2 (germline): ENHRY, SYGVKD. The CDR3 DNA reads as TGTGCCATTCGGCCGGGACAGCAAACAGATACGCAGTATTTT. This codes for CAIRPGQQTDTQYF.

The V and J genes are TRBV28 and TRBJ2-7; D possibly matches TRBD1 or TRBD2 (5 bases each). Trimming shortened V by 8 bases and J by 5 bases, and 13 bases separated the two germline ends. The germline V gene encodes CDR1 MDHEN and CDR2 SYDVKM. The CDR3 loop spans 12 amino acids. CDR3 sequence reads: CASRGVGNEQYF. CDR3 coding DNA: TGTGCCAGCCGAGGGGTCGGCAACGAGCAGTACTTC.

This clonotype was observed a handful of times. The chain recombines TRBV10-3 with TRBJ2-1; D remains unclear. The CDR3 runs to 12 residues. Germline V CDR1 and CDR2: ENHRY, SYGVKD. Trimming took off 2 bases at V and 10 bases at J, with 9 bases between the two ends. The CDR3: CAISEPLGEQFF. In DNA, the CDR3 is TGTGCCATCAGTGAGCCACTTGGGGAGCAGTTCTTC.

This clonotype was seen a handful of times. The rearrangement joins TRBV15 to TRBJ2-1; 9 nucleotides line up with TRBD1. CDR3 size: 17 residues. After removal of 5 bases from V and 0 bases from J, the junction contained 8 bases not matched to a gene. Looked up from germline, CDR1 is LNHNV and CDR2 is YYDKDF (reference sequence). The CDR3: CATSPGQGTSSYNEQFF. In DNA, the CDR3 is TGTGCCACCAGCCCAGGACAGGGGACATCCTCCTACAATGAGCAGTTCTTC. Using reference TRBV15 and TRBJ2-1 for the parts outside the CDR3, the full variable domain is DAMVIQNPRYQVTQFGKPVTLSCSQTLNHNVMYWYQQKSSQAPKLLFHYYDKDFNNEADTPDNFQSRRPNTSFCFLDIRSPGLGDTAMYLCATSPGQGTSSYNEQFFGPGTRLTVL.

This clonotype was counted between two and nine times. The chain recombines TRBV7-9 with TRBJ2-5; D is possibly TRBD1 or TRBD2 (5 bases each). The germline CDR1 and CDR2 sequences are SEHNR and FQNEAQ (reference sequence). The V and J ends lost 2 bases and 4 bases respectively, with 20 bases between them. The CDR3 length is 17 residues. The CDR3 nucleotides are TGTGCCAGCAGCTTATCAAGGGGCCAAGCGGTAGGAGAGACCCAGTACTTC. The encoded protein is CASSLSRGQAVGETQYF.

Here the CDR3 reads CASSQGPSGYTF. In nucleotides, the CDR3 is TGTGCCAGCAGCCAAGGCCCGAGTGGCTACACCTTC. This rearrangement joins TRBV3-1 to TRBJ1-2; no clear D gene. This CDR3 comprises 12 residues. V dropped 1 base and J dropped 7 bases, with 7 bases sitting between them. Germline-derived CDR1 and CDR2 are LGHDT and YNNKEL (reference sequence).

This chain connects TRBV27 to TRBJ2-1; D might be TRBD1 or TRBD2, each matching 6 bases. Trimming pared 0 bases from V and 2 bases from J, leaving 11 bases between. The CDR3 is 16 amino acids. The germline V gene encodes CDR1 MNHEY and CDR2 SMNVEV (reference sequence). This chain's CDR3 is CASSLSGGAPYNEQFF. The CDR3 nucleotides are TGTGCCAGCAGTTTATCGGGGGGCGCTCCCTACAATGAGCAGTTCTTC.

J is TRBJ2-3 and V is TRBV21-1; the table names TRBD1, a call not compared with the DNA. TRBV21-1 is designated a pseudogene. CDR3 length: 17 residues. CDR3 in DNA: TGTGCCAGCAGCAGGGGGGAAAGCGGGGCCCCCACAGATACGCAGTATTTT. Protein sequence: CASSRGESGAPTDTQYF.

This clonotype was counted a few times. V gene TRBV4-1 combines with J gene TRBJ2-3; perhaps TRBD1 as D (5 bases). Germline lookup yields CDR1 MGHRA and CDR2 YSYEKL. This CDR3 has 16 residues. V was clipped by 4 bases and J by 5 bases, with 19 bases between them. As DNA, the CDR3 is TGCGCCAGCAGCCTCAGGGATTATGGGTTTGAAGATACGCAGTATTTT. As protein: CASSLRDYGFEDTQYF.

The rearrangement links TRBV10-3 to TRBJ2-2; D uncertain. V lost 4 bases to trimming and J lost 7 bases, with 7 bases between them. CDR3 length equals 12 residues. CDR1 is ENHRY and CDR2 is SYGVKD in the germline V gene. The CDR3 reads CAISAGRGELFF. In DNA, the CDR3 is TGTGCCATCAGTGCCGGACGCGGGGAGCTGTTTTTT.

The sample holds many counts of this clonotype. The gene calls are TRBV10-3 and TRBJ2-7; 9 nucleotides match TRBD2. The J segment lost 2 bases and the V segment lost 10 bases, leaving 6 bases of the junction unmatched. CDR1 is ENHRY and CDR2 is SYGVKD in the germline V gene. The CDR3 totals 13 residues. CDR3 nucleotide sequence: TGTGCCACTACTAGCGGGTTTACCTACGAGCAGTACTTC. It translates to CATTSGFTYEQYF.

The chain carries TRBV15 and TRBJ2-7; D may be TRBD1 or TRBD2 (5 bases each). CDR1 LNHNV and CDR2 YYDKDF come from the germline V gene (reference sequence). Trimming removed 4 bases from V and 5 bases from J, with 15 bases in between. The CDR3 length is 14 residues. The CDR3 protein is CATSKIPGSHEQYF. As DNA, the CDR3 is TGTGCCACCAGCAAAATACCAGGGAGTCACGAGCAGTACTTC.

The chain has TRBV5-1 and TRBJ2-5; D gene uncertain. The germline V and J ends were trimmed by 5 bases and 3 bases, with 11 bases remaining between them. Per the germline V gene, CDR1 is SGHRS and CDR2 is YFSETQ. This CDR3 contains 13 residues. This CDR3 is CASRSVGEETQYF. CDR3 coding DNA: TGCGCCAGCAGGAGCGTGGGTGAAGAGACCCAGTACTTC.